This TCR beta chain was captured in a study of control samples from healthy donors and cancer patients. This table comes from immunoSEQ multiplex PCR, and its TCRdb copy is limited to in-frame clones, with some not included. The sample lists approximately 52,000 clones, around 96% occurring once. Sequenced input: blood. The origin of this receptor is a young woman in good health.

CDR3 region: CASSRDRADKNIQYF. Here the CDR3 DNA reads TGCGCCAGCAGCCGCGACAGGGCGGACAAAAACATTCAGTACTTC. The chain employs TRBV5-1 and TRBJ2-4, with 7 bases that match TRBD1. With V trimmed by 4 bases and J by 3 bases, 7 bases remained unmatched. Germline values: CDR1 SGHRS, CDR2 YFSETQ. The CDR3 covers 15 residues.